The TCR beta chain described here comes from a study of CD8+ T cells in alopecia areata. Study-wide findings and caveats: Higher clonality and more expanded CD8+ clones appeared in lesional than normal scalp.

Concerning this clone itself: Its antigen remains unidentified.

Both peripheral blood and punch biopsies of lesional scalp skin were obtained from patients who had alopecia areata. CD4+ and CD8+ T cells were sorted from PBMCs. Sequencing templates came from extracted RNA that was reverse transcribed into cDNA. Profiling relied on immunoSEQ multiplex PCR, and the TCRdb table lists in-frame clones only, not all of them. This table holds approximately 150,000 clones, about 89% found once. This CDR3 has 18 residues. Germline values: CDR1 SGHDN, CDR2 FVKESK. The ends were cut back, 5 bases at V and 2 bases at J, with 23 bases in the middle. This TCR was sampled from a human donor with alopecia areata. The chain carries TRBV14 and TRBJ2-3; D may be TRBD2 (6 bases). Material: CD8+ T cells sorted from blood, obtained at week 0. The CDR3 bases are TGTGCCAGCAGCTATGCGGAGGGTCGACTCGAATACACAGATACGCAGTATTTT. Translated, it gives CASSYAEGRLEYTDTQYF.